The 6 T cell receptor beta chains presented below share a single source sample, sequenced in a study of post-analysis software for immune sequencing data. The study's findings and limits: When patients were compared with controls, five TRBV segments were more frequent, TRBV5-6, TRBV5-1 and TRBV20-1 among them.

Carried by the TCR beta cDNA libraries were unique molecular identifiers. TCRdb processed the PCR reads anew with MiXCR; each CDR3 protein has one entry. The sample lists fewer than 600,000 distinct CDR3 sequences, roughly 46% occurring once. No cognate antigen is known for these TCRs. The sample consisted of blood. These receptor sequences come from a girl under 18 with multiple sclerosis.

The CDR3 sequence is CASSQVRENTGELFF. The CDR3 DNA reads TGTGCCAGCAGCCAAGTCAGGGAGAACACCGGGGAGCTGTTTTTT. The chain has TRBV4-2 and TRBJ2-2; D possibly corresponds to TRBD1 (5 bases). The CDR3 is 15 residues long. V was clipped by 1 base and J by 1 base, with 7 bases between them. CDR1 and CDR2 from the germline V gene are LGHNA and YNFKEQ.

This chain links TRBV6-6 with TRBJ1-2, with unresolved D. V lost 2 bases and J 0 bases, leaving 13 bases between the germline ends. The CDR3 has 16 residues. CDR1 and CDR2 (germline): MNHNY, SVGAGI (reference sequence). The CDR3 here is CASSYTNSRTNYGYTF. For the CDR3, the DNA is TGTGCCAGCAGTTACACCAACTCAAGGACTAACTATGGCTACACCTTC.

In its sample, this clonotype was seen a few times. The gene calls are TRBV28 and TRBJ1-5; D remains ambiguous. The ends were cut back, 6 bases at V and 0 bases at J, with 9 bases in the middle. The CDR3 consists of 14 residues. Germline V gives CDR1 MDHEN, CDR2 SYDVKM. Written as DNA, the CDR3 is TGTGCCAGCAGCCGACCTTATAGCAATCAGCCCCAGCATTTT. The encoded protein is CASSRPYSNQPQHF.

The rearrangement links TRBV5-6 to TRBJ2-5, with D perhaps matching TRBD2 (6 bases). This CDR3 has 14 amino acids. V lost 4 bases, J lost 4 bases, and 14 bases lay in between. Germline V lookup: CDR1 SGHDT, CDR2 YYEEEE. The CDR3 here is CASSRGVSLETQYF. Written as DNA, the CDR3 is TGTGCCAGCAGCCGCGGGGTCAGCCTAGAGACCCAGTACTTC.

The chain has TRBV12-3 or TRBV12-4 and TRBJ2-1, with 8 positions matching TRBD2. The CDR3 runs to 17 residues. V lost 5 bases to trimming and J lost 7 bases; unmatched junction nucleotides: 16. The CDR3 nucleotides are TGTGCCAGCAGTCCCGGACTAGCAAACGATGGTCTGAATGAGCAGTTCTTC. Translated, it gives CASSPGLANDGLNEQFF.

This clonotype was observed a few times. This chain connects TRBV11-2 to TRBJ1-1, with a tentative D call TRBD1 (5 bases). The CDR3 has 16 amino acids. V was pared by 5 bases and J by 1 base, with 17 bases between. Germline V CDR1 and CDR2: SGHAT, FQNNGV. The CDR3 is CASSTLPRGPNTEAFF. As DNA, the CDR3 is TGTGCCAGCAGCACCTTGCCGCGGGGCCCGAACACTGAAGCTTTCTTT.